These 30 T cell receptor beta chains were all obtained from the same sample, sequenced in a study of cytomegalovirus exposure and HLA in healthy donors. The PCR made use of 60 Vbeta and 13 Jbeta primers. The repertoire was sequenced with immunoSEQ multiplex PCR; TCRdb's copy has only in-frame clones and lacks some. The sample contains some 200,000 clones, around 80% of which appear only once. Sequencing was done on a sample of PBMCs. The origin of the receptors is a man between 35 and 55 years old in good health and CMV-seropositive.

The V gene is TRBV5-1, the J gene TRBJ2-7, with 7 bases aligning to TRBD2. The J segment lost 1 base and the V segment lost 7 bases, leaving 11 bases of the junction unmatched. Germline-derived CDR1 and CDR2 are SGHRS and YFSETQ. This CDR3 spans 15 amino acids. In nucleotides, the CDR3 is TGCGCCAGCTTCCCGTCCAGCGGGGCATCCTACGAGCAGTACTTC. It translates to CASFPSSGASYEQYF. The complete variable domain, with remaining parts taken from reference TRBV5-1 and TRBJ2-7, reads KAGVTQTPRYLIKTRGQQVTLSCSPISGHRSVSWYQQTPGQGLQFLFEYFSETQRNKGNFPGRFSGRQFSNSRSEMNVSTLELGDSALYLCASFPSSGASYEQYFGPGTRLTVT.

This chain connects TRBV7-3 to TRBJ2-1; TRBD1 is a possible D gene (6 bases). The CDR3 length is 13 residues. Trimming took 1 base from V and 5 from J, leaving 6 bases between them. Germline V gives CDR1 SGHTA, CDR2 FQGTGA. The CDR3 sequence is CASSLNRDNEQFF. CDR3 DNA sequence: TGTGCCAGCAGCTTAAACAGGGACAATGAGCAGTTCTTC.

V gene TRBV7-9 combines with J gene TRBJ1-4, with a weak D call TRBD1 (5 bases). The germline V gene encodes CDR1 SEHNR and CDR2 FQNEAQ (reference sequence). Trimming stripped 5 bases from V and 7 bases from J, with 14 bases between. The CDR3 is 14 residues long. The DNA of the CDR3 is TGTGCCAGCAGCCCCACAGGTAGTGGTGAAAAACTGTTTTTT. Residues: CASSPTGSGEKLFF.

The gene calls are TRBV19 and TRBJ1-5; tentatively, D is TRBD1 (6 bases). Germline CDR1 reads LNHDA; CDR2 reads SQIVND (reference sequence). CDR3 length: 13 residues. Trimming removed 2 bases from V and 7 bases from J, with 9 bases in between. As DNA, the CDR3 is TGTGCCAGTAGTATAAGGGGGAGCCAGCCCCAGCATTTT. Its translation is CASSIRGSQPQHF.

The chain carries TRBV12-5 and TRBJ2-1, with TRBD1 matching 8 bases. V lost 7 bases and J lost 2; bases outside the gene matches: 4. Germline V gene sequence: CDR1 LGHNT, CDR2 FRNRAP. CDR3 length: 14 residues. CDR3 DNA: TGTGCTAGTGTCCCGGGACAGGCCTACAATGAGCAGTTCTTC. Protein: CASVPGQAYNEQFF.

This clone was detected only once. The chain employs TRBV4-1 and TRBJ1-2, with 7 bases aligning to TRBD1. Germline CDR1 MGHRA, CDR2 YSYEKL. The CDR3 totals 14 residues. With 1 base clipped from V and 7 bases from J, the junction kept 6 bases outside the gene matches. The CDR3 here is CASSQGGRGAGYTF. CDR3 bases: TGCGCCAGCAGCCAAGGGGGCAGGGGGGCTGGCTACACCTTC.

This CDR3 is CASSLERRRAGEQYF. As DNA, the CDR3 is TGTGCCAGCAGCTTAGAACGCAGGCGTGCGGGCGAGCAGTACTTC. The V gene is TRBV11-2, the J gene TRBJ2-7, with D maybe TRBD2 (5 bases). CDR3 length: 15 amino acids. Trimming stripped 0 bases from V and 6 bases from J, with 15 bases between. Per germline, CDR1 SGHAT and CDR2 FQNNGV.

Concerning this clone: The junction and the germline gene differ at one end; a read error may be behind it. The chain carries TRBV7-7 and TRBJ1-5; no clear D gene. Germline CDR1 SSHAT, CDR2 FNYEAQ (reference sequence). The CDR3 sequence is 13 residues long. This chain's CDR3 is CASSLDLNQPQHF. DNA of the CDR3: TGTGCTAGCAGCTTAGATCTGAATCAGCCCCAGCATTTT.

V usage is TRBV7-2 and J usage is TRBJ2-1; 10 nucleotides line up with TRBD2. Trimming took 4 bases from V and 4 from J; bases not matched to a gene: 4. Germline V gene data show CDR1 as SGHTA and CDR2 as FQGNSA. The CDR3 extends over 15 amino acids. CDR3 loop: CASSSQRGGYNEQFF. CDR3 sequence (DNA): TGTGCCAGCAGCTCCCAGCGGGGGGGTTACAATGAGCAGTTCTTC. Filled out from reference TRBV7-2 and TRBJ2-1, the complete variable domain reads GAGVSQSPSNKVTEKGKDVELRCDPISGHTALYWYRQSLGQGLEFLIYFQGNSAPDKSGLPSDRFSAERTGGSVSTLTIQRTQQEDSAVYLCASSSQRGGYNEQFFGPGTRLTVL.

The CDR3 loop is CASSADGAGGGNTIYF. CDR3 DNA: TGTGCCAGCAGCGCCGATGGCGCTGGAGGTGGAAACACCATATATTTT. The chain couples TRBV7-2 to TRBJ1-3; no definite D call. Germline V lookup: CDR1 SGHTA, CDR2 FQGNSA. V lost 5 bases and J lost 3, with 17 bases in between. The CDR3 runs 16 residues.

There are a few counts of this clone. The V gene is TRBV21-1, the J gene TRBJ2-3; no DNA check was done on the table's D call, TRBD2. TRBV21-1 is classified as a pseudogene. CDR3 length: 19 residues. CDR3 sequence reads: CASSKAGGAGSVSTDTQYF. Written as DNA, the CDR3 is TGTGCCAGCAGCAAAGCCGGGGGGGCGGGTAGCGTCAGCACAGATACGCAGTATTTT.

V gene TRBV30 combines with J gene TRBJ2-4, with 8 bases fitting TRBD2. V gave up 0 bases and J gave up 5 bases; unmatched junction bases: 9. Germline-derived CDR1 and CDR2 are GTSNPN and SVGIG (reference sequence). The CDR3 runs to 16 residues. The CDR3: CAWSVRGGLSENIQYF. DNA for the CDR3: TGTGCCTGGAGTGTACGGGGGGGCTTAAGCGAAAACATTCAGTACTTC. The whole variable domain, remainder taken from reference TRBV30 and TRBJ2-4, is SQTIHQWPATLVQPVGSPLSLECTVEGTSNPNLYWYRQAAGRGLQLLFYSVGIGQISSEVPQNLSASRPQDRQFILSSKKLLLSDSGFYLCAWSVRGGLSENIQYFGAGTRLSVL.

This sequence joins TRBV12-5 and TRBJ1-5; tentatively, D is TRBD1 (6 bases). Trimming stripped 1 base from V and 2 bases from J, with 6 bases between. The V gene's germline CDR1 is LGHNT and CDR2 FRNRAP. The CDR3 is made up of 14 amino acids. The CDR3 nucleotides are TGTGCTAGTGGTTTGGGGACAGGCAATCAGCCCCAGCATTTT. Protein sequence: CASGLGTGNQPQHF.

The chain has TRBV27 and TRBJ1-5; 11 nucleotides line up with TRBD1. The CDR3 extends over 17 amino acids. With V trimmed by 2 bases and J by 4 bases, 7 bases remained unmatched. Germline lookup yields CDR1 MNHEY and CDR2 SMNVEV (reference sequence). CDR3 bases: TGTGCCAGCAGTTTAAAGAGAGGGACAGGGGGGAATCAGCCCCAGCATTTT. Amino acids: CASSLKRGTGGNQPQHF.

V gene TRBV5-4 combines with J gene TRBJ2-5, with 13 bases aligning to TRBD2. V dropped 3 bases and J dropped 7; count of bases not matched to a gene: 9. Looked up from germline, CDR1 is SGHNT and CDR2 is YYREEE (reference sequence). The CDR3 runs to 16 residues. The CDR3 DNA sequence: TGTGCCAGCAGCTCCGGACTAGCGGGGGCCGCCGGGACCCAGTACTTC. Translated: CASSSGLAGAAGTQYF.

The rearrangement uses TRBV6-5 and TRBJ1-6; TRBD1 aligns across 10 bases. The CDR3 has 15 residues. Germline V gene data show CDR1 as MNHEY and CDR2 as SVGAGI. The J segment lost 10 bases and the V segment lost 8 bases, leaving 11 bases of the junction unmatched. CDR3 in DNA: TGTGCCAGCGGCCGACTGGGGACAGGGGTCTCACCCCTCCACTTT. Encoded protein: CASGRLGTGVSPLHF.

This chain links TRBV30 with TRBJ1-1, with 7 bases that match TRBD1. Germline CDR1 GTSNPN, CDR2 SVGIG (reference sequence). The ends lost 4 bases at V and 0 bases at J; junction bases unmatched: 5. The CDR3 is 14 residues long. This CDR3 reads CAWKQTGMNTEAFF. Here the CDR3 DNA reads TGTGCCTGGAAGCAGACAGGGATGAACACTGAAGCTTTCTTT.

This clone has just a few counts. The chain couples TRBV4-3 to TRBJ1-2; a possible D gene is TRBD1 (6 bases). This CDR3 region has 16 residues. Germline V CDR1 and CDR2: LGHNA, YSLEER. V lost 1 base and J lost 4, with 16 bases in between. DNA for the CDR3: TGCGCCAGCAGCCAAGTTGCGGGCCAGGGGACCTATGGCTACACCTTC. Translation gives CASSQVAGQGTYGYTF.

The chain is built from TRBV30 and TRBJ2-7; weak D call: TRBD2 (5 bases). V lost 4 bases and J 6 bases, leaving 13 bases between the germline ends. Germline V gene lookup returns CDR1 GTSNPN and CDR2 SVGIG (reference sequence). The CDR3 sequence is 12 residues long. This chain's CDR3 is CAWTLGSAEQYF. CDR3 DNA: TGTGCCTGGACTTTAGGGAGTGCCGAGCAGTACTTC.

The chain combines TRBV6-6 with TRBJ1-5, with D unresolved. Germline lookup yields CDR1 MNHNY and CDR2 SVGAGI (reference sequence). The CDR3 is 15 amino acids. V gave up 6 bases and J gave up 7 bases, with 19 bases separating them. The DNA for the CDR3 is TGTGCCAGCAGAACCCCTCCTATAGATAACCAGCCCCAGCATTTT. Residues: CASRTPPIDNQPQHF.

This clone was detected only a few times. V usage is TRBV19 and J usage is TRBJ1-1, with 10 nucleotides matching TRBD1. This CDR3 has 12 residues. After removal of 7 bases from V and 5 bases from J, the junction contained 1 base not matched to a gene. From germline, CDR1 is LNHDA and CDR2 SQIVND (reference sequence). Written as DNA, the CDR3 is TGTGCCAGTAAGGGACAGGGGACTGAAGCTTTCTTT. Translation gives CASKGQGTEAFF.

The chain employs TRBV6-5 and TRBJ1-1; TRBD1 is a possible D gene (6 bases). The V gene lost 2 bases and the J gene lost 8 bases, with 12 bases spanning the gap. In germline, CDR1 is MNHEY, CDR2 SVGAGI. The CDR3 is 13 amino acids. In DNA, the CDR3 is TGTGCCAGCAGTTACCTTGGACAGCGAGAAGCTTTCTTT. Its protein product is CASSYLGQREAFF.

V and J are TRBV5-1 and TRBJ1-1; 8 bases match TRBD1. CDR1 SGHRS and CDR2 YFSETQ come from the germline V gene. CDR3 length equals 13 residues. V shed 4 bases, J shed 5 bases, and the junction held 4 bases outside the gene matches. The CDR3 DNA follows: TGCGCCAGCAGCCTACAGGGGGGGACTGAAGCTTTCTTT. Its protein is CASSLQGGTEAFF.

DNA of the CDR3: TGCGCCAGCAGCAAGGGACAGGGTCCAAGCTCCTACGAGCAGTACTTC. Its protein is CASSKGQGPSSYEQYF. The J gene is TRBJ2-7, the V gene TRBV5-1; 9 bases map to TRBD1. V lost 4 bases and J lost 0; bases outside the gene matches: 8. Germline-derived CDR1 and CDR2 are SGHRS and YFSETQ. The CDR3 covers 16 residues.

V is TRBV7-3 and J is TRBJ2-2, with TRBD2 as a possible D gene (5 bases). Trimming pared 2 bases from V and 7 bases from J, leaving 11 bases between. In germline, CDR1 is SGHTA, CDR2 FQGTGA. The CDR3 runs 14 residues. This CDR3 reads CASSLHREGGELFF. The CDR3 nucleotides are TGTGCCAGCAGCTTACATCGTGAGGGCGGGGAGCTGTTTTTT.

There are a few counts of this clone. Here the CDR3 reads CASRPSGTIYEQYF. The DNA for the CDR3 is TGTGCCAGCAGGCCCAGCGGGACTATTTACGAGCAGTACTTC. This chain joins TRBV28 and TRBJ2-7; TRBD2 matches 7 bases. Looked up from germline, CDR1 is MDHEN and CDR2 is SYDVKM. This CDR3 has 14 amino acids. The V gene end was trimmed by 6 bases and the J gene end by 4 bases; junction bases not matched to a gene: 9.

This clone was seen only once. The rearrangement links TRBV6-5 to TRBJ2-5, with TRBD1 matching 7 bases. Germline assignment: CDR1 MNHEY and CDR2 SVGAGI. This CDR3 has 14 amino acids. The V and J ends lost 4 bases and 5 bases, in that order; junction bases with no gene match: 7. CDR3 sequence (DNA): TGTGCCAGCAGTTCCCAGGGGGTCGTTGAGACCCAGTACTTC. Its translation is CASSSQGVVETQYF.

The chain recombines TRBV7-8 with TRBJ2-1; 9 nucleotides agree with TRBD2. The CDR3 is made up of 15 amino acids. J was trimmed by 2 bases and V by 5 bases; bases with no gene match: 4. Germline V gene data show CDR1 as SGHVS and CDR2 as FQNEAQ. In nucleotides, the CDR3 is TGTGCCAGCAGCGTCCTAGCGGGGACCTACAATGAGCAGTTCTTC. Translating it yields CASSVLAGTYNEQFF. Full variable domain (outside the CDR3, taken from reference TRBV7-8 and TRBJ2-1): GAGVSQSPRYKVAKRGQDVALRCDPISGHVSLFWYQQALGQGPEFLTYFQNEAQLDKSGLPSDRFFAERPEGSVSTLKIQRTQQEDSAVYLCASSVLAGTYNEQFFGPGTRLTVL.

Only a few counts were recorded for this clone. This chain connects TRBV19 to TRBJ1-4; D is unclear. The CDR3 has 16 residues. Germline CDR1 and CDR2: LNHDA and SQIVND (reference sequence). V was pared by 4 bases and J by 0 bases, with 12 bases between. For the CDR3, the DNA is TGTGCCAGTAGTACCTCTCGAGGTGCAACTAATGAAAAACTGTTTTTT. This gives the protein CASSTSRGATNEKLFF. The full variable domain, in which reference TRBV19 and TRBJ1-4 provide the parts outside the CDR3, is DGGITQSPKYLFRKEGQNVTLSCEQNLNHDAMYWYRQDPGQGLRLIYYSQIVNDFQKGDIAEGYSVSREKKESFPLTVTSAQKNPTAFYLCASSTSRGATNEKLFFGSGTQLSVL.

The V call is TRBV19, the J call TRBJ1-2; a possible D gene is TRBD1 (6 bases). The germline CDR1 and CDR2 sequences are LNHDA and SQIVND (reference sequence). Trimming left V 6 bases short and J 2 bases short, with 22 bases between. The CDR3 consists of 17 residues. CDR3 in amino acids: CASSQSVGFRGNYGYTF. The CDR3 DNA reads TGTGCCAGTAGCCAGTCTGTCGGCTTCAGGGGAAACTATGGCTACACCTTC.